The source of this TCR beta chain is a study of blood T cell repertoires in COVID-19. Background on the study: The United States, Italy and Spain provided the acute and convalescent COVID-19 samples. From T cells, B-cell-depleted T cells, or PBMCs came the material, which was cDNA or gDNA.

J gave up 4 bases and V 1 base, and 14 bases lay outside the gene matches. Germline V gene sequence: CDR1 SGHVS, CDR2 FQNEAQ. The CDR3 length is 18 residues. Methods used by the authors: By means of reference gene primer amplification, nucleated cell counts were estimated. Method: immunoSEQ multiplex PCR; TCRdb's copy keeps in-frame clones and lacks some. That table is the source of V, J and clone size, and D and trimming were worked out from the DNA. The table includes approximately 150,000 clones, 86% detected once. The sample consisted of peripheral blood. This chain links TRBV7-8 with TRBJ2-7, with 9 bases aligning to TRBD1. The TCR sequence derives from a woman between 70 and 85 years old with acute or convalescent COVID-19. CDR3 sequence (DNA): TGTGCCAGCAGCTTAGGTCATGCTGTGCGACAGGGGGGATACGAGCAGTACTTC. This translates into CASSLGHAVRQGGYEQYF.